A selection of T cell receptor beta chains follows, all from one sample in a study of Ad26.COV2.S vaccination and SARS-CoV-2 variants. TCRdb's table, derived via immunoSEQ multiplex PCR, lists solely in-frame clones and lacks some. The sample has 450,000 to 550,000 clones; about 91% are singletons. This sample comprised peripheral blood, obtained in a trial of Ad26.COV2.S vaccine versus placebo. These receptors all come from a person aged 18-60 years who received the Ad26.COV2.S COVID-19 vaccine or a placebo. Each CDR3 is given with its conserved first and last residue. The D gene is left open where the match is weak. Clone size is given for some rows only: seen once, a few or many times, or a class if the clone is expanded.

d_gene: -
abundance: -
v_gene: TRBV5-1
j_gene: TRBJ1-2
CDR3nt: TGCGCCAGCACCCCTAGCAGTCGGATCAACTATGGCTACACCTTC
CDR3aa: CASTPSSRINYGYTF

d_gene: -
abundance: -
v_gene: TRBV3-1/TRBV3-2
j_gene: TRBJ2-1
CDR3nt: TGTGCCAGCAGCCAAGAGTACTCCCAGGTGTACAATGAGCAGTTCTTC
CDR3aa: CASSQEYSQVYNEQFF

d_gene: -
abundance: -
v_gene: TRBV29-1
j_gene: TRBJ1-1
CDR3nt: TGCAGCGCCGGGACATTAATCAACACTGAAGCTTTCTTT
CDR3aa: CSAGTLINTEAFF

d_gene: -
abundance: many
v_gene: TRBV29-1
j_gene: TRBJ1-2
CDR3nt: TGCAGCGTTGAAGCTCGGGACCGATATAACTATGGCTACACCTTC
CDR3aa: CSVEARDRYNYGYTF

d_gene: TRBD1
abundance: -
v_gene: TRBV18
j_gene: TRBJ2-1
CDR3nt: TGTGCCAGCTCACCATGGGCTGGGGACAGGGGGCACAATGAGCAGTTCTTC
CDR3aa: CASSPWAGDRGHNEQFF

d_gene: -
abundance: -
v_gene: TRBV2
j_gene: TRBJ1-5
CDR3nt: TGTGCCAGCAGTGAAGGAGGGGGTCAGCCCCAGCATTTT
CDR3aa: CASSEGGGQPQHF

d_gene: -
abundance: -
v_gene: TRBV7-3
j_gene: TRBJ2-3
CDR3nt: TGTGCCAGCAGCTTAACGGGTGTGGCGGGGCGAGGCACAGATACGCAGTATTTT
CDR3aa: CASSLTGVAGRGTDTQYF

d_gene: -
abundance: -
v_gene: TRBV6-2/TRBV6-3
j_gene: TRBJ1-2
CDR3nt: TGTGCCAGCAGTTACGGGTCATATGGCTACACCTTC
CDR3aa: CASSYGSYGYTF

d_gene: -
abundance: -
v_gene: TRBV5-1
j_gene: TRBJ1-1
CDR3nt: TGCGCCAGCAGCTTGTTCAACGACGTGACAGAGGCTTTCTTT
CDR3aa: CASSLFNDVTEAFF

d_gene: -
abundance: -
v_gene: TRBV15
j_gene: TRBJ2-5
CDR3nt: TGTGCCACCAGCAGAGGAGGGAGAGCCCAAGAGACCCAGTACTTC
CDR3aa: CATSRGGRAQETQYF

d_gene: TRBD1
abundance: once
v_gene: TRBV7-2
j_gene: TRBJ1-6
CDR3nt: TGTGCCAGCAGCCTACAACCGACAGGGGGCAATTCACCCCTCCACTTT
CDR3aa: CASSLQPTGGNSPLHF

d_gene: TRBD1
abundance: -
v_gene: TRBV4-3
j_gene: TRBJ1-2
CDR3nt: TGCGCCAGCAGCCGGGGGACAGGGGGCGGGGACTATGGCTACACCTTC
CDR3aa: CASSRGTGGGDYGYTF

d_gene: -
abundance: -
v_gene: TRBV5-8
j_gene: TRBJ2-3
CDR3nt: TGTGCCAGCAGCTACCGCGGGTACATCACAGATACGCAGTATTTT
CDR3aa: CASSYRGYITDTQYF

d_gene: -
abundance: -
v_gene: TRBV7-6
j_gene: TRBJ2-1
CDR3nt: TGTGCCAGACCCCAAGCGCGCCACCACAATGAGCAGTTCTTC
CDR3aa: CARPQARHHNEQFF

d_gene: TRBD2
abundance: -
v_gene: TRBV2
j_gene: TRBJ2-1
CDR3nt: TGTGCCAGCAGTGGGCTAGCGGGGTACAATGAGCAGTTCTTC
CDR3aa: CASSGLAGYNEQFF

d_gene: TRBD1
abundance: -
v_gene: TRBV6-5
j_gene: TRBJ1-4
CDR3nt: TGTGCCAGCAGACCGACAGGGCGGACTAATGAAAAACTGTTTTTT
CDR3aa: CASRPTGRTNEKLFF

d_gene: -
abundance: -
v_gene: TRBV2
j_gene: TRBJ2-1
CDR3nt: TGTGCCAGCAGTGAGCGACCCTGGCGGGCGAGCTCCTACAATGAGCAGTTCTTC
CDR3aa: CASSERPWRASSYNEQFF

d_gene: TRBD1
abundance: -
v_gene: TRBV30
j_gene: TRBJ1-2
CDR3nt: TGTGCCTGGAGTGCACAGGGGAATCGGTATGGCTACACCTTC
CDR3aa: CAWSAQGNRYGYTF

d_gene: -
abundance: -
v_gene: TRBV7-9
j_gene: TRBJ1-1
CDR3nt: TGTGCCAGCAGCTCAGGGCGCACTGAAGCTTTCTTT
CDR3aa: CASSSGRTEAFF

d_gene: -
abundance: once
v_gene: TRBV3-1/TRBV3-2
j_gene: TRBJ1-6
CDR3nt: TGTGCCAGCAGCCAGAGACAGTCTCTAAGCCCCCTCCACTTT
CDR3aa: CASSQRQSLSPLHF

d_gene: TRBD2
abundance: -
v_gene: TRBV19
j_gene: TRBJ2-5
CDR3nt: TGTGCCAGTAGTCCCTGGACTAGCGGGTGGGAGACCCAGTACTTC
CDR3aa: CASSPWTSGWETQYF

d_gene: -
abundance: -
v_gene: TRBV2
j_gene: TRBJ1-1
CDR3nt: TGTGCCAGCGACAGAGGCACTGAAGCTTTCTTT
CDR3aa: CASDRGTEAFF

d_gene: TRBD1
abundance: few
v_gene: TRBV19
j_gene: TRBJ2-2
CDR3nt: TGTGCCAGTAGTATCCCAGGGGGCACCGGGGAGCTGTTTTTT
CDR3aa: CASSIPGGTGELFF

d_gene: -
abundance: -
v_gene: TRBV7-9
j_gene: TRBJ1-1
CDR3nt: TGTGCCAGCAGCTTAAACAGGAACACTGAAGCTTTCTTT
CDR3aa: CASSLNRNTEAFF

d_gene: -
abundance: -
v_gene: TRBV10-3
j_gene: TRBJ2-2
CDR3nt: TGTGCCATCAGCCCAAAGAGGGACACCGGGGAGCTGTTTTTT
CDR3aa: CAISPKRDTGELFF

d_gene: -
abundance: once
v_gene: TRBV24-1
j_gene: TRBJ2-2
CDR3nt: TGTGCCACCAGTGATTTAGGGCAGGTGGGCACCGGGGAGCTGTTTTTT
CDR3aa: CATSDLGQVGTGELFF

d_gene: -
abundance: once
v_gene: TRBV6-8
j_gene: TRBJ2-5
CDR3nt: TGTGCCAGCAGTTACCCGGGCTCCCAAGAGACCCAGTACTTC
CDR3aa: CASSYPGSQETQYF

d_gene: -
abundance: -
v_gene: TRBV2
j_gene: TRBJ1-1
CDR3nt: TGTGCCCGTTGGGGGATTTATAACACTGAAGCTTTCTTT
CDR3aa: CARWGIYNTEAFF